The present T cell receptor beta chain was sequenced within a study of blood T cell repertoires in COVID-19. Clones were read by immunoSEQ multiplex PCR, and TCRdb kept only the in-frame ones, dropping some. The table has about 100,000 clones, almost 90% seen once. This CDR3 spans 16 amino acids. V dropped 1 base and J dropped 6; count of bases not matched to a gene: 5. The V gene's germline CDR1 is SQVTM and CDR2 ANQGSEA. The specimen was peripheral blood. The V gene is TRBV29-1, the J gene TRBJ2-1; 14 nucleotides align to TRBD2. The sequence was collected from a human donor in a cohort sampled during active COVID-19. In DNA form, the CDR3 reads TGCAGCGTTGAAGGTCCGACTAGCGGGAGGGTCAATGAGCAGTTCTTC. Protein sequence: CSVEGPTSGRVNEQFF.